This entry lists 10 T cell receptor beta chains sequenced from one sample in a study of response to subunit inactivated influenza vaccine. From the RT-PCR reads, TCRdb called clonotypes with MiXCR, one entry per CDR3 protein. This repertoire shows about 160,000 distinct CDR3 sequences, about 11% found once; its top ten account for 9.5% to 15%. The sample was non-naive T cells sorted from PBMCs, taken about 40 days after vaccination. The receptors derive from a man aged 50-60 years who received an inactivated influenza vaccine.

This clonotype was counted only a few times. CDR3 bases: TGTGCCAGCAGCCAAGGAGTAGGGCAGGGCGGCTACGAGCAGTACTTC. Amino acid sequence: CASSQGVGQGGYEQYF. This chain joins TRBV3-1 and TRBJ2-7, with D tentatively TRBD1 (5 bases). This CDR3 is built from 16 residues. Trimming shortened V by 1 base and J by 3 bases, and 16 bases separated the two germline ends. Germline V CDR1 and CDR2: LGHDT, YNNKEL (reference sequence).

This clonotype occurred many times. This chain uses TRBV7-6 with TRBJ2-2, with TRBD2 matching 8 bases. The CDR3 has 16 residues. Germline V gives CDR1 SGHVS, CDR2 FNYEAQ. Losses at the gene ends were 1 base for V and 0 bases for J; bases not matched to a gene: 1. CDR3 loop: CASSLGGRTNTGELFF. For the CDR3, the DNA is TGTGCCAGCAGCTTAGGCGGGAGGACGAACACCGGGGAGCTGTTTTTT.

The chain recombines TRBV27 with TRBJ2-7; possibly TRBD1 for D (6 bases). This CDR3 is 16 amino acids long. Germline V lookup: CDR1 MNHEY, CDR2 SMNVEV (reference sequence). V lost 3 bases and J 4 bases, leaving 19 bases between the germline ends. CDR3 sequence (DNA): TGTGCCAGCAGTTTTCGGGGCTCCCTAGGGGGTTACGAGCAGTACTTC. It encodes CASSFRGSLGGYEQYF.

The chain links TRBV2 to TRBJ2-1; 7 nucleotides agree with TRBD2. The CDR3 has 15 amino acids. Trimming cost V 7 bases and J 2 bases; bases outside gene matches: 8. From germline, CDR1 is SNHLY and CDR2 FYNNEI. The CDR3 reads CASIPGTTTYNEQFF. The CDR3 DNA reads as TGTGCCAGCATTCCCGGGACTACCACCTACAATGAGCAGTTCTTC.

This clonotype was counted a few times. CDR3 protein: CSAREAGRGGPSHQPQHF. CDR3 nucleotides: TGCAGTGCTAGAGAGGCGGGTCGAGGTGGGCCGAGTCATCAGCCCCAGCATTTT. The chain links TRBV20-1 to TRBJ1-5; D remains unclear. The CDR3 totals 18 residues. Trimming removed 0 bases from V and 5 bases from J, with 23 bases in between. From germline, CDR1 is DFQATT and CDR2 SNEGSKA (reference sequence).

In the case of this clonotype: A read error may account for a junction end that differs from germline. V and J are TRBV28 and TRBJ1-2; D might be TRBD1 (5 bases). The CDR3 is 12 residues long. Germline V gene sequence: CDR1 MDHEN, CDR2 SYDVKM. CDR3 nucleotide sequence: TGTGCCACCCGGGGAAACTTGAGGGGCTTCACCTTC. Translated, it gives CATRGNLRGFTF.

This clonotype has at least ten counts. The CDR3 coding sequence is TGCGCCAGCATGCTAGCGGGAGGGAAGGGCGAGCAGTACTTC. It yields the protein CASMLAGGKGEQYF. The chain joins TRBV5-1 to TRBJ2-7; 12 bases fit TRBD2. Trimming at V came to 6 bases and at J to 6 bases, leaving 7 bases not matched to a gene. Per germline, CDR1 SGHRS and CDR2 YFSETQ. The CDR3 has 14 residues.

This chain uses TRBV3-1 with TRBJ2-5; no definite D call. Trimming took off 1 base at V and 2 bases at J, with 2 bases between the two ends. Per the germline V gene, CDR1 is LGHDT and CDR2 is YNNKEL (reference sequence). This CDR3 is built from 12 residues. DNA for the CDR3: TGTGCCAGCAGCCAAGTTCAAGAGACCCAGTACTTC. This encodes CASSQVQETQYF.

This clonotype was observed at least ten times. The rearrangement uses TRBV11-2 and TRBJ2-3, with 9 bases lining up with TRBD2. Germline V gene data show CDR1 as SGHAT and CDR2 as FQNNGV. This CDR3 has 18 amino acids. J lost 2 bases, V lost 2 bases, and 11 bases had no gene match. The CDR3 loop reads CASSLSTPASGVTDTQYF. CDR3 coding DNA: TGTGCCAGCAGCTTAAGCACCCCCGCTAGCGGGGTCACAGATACGCAGTATTTT.

This clonotype was detected only a few times. The V gene is TRBV6-2 or TRBV6-3, the J gene TRBJ1-1; no definite D call. The CDR3 length is 15 residues. Trimming shortened V by 2 bases and J by 0 bases, and 10 bases separated the two germline ends. The germline V gene encodes CDR1 MNHEY and CDR2 SVGEGT. CDR3 residues: CASSYVNGLNTEAFF. CDR3 nucleotide sequence: TGTGCCAGCAGTTACGTCAATGGGTTGAACACTGAAGCTTTCTTT.